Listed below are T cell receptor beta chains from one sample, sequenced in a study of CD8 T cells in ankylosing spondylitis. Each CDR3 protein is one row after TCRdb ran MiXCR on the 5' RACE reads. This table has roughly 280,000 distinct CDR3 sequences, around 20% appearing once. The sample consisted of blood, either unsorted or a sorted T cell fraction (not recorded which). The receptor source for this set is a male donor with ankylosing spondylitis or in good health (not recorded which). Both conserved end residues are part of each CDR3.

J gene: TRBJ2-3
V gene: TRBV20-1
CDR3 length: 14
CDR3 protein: CSARVGGPTDTQYF

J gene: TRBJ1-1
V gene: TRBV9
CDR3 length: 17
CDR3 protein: CASSVVGGAQGHTEAFF

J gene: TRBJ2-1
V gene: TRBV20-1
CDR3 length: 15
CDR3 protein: CSASSSGRAGGEQFF

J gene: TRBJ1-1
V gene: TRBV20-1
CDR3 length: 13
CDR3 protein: CSASPPGNTEAFF

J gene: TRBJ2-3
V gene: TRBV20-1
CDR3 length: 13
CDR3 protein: CSARAGSTDTQYF

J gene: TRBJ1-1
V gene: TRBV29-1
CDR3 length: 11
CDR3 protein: CSVERSQAPFF

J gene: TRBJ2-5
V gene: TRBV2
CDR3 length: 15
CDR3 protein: CASSAWTGGAETQYF

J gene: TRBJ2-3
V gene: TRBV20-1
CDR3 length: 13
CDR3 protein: CSAKGAYPDTQYF

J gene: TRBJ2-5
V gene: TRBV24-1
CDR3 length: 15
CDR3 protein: CATSEGQKSQETQYF

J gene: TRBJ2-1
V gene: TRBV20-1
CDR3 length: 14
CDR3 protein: CSAIEGSSYNEQFF

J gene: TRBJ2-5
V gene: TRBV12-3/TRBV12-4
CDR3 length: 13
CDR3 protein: CASSFGQKETQYF

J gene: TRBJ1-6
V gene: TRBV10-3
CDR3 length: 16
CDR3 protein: CAISVEGGVLWGSLHF

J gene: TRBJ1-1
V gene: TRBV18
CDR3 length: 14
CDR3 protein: CASSISPEGTEAFF

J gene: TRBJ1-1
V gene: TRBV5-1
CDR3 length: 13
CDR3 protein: CASSVTMNTEAFF

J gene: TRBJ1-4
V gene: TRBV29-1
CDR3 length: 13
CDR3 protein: CSVAAQGSEKLFF

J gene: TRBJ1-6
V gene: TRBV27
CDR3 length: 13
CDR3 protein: CASSFVGDSPLHF

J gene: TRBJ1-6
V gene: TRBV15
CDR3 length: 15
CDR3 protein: CATSRDEVIGSPLHF

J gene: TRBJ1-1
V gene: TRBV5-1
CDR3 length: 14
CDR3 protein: CASSLGQQNTEAFF

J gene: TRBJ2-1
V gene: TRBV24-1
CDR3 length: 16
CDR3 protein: CATSEPGQPRVHEQFF

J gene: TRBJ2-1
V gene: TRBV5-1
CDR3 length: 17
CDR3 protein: CASSPRVAGSSYNEQFF

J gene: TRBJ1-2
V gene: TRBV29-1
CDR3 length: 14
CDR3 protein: CSVVAGDIYDGYTF

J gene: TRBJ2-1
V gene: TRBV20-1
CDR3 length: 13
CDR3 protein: CSAFPGGSGEQFF

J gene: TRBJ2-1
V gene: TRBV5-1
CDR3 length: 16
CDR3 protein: CASSLGAGGPGNEQFF